These 18 T cell receptor beta chains originate from one sample sequenced in a study of T cells after posttransplantation cyclophosphamide (dated by TCRdb to the mid-2010s). Libraries were made using the immunoSEQ multiplex PCR assay. Held by TCRdb, this immuneACCESS table contains in-frame sequences only and omits some clones. Under half of the omission traces to an unresolved V gene where checked; the cause of the rest is unknown. With about 12,000 clones recorded, this sample contains no clone counted only once. The ten most abundant clones make up 7.3% of the sample. The source material was PBMCs. The receptor source for this set is a woman between 35 and 50 years old in good health, CMV-negative, and a related stem cell transplant donor.

This clone was counted at least ten times. The chain uses TRBV19 and TRBJ1-5; TRBD1 agrees at 7 bases. The germline gives CDR1 LNHDA, CDR2 SQIVND (reference sequence). The CDR3 is made up of 15 amino acids. Losses at the gene ends were 6 bases for V and 3 bases for J; bases not matched to a gene: 8. The CDR3 loop is CASSHQDRTNQPQHF. CDR3 DNA: TGTGCCAGTAGCCATCAGGACAGGACCAATCAGCCCCAGCATTTT.

This clone was counted many times. The chain has TRBV7-3 and TRBJ1-1; TRBD1 matches 7 bases. The CDR3 is 13 amino acids. V lost 1 base to trimming and J lost 4 bases; unmatched junction nucleotides: 0. Germline CDR1 reads SGHTA; CDR2 reads FQGTGA. The CDR3 DNA is TGTGCCAGCAGCTTAAACAGGGGCACTGAAGCTTTCTTT. It specifies CASSLNRGTEAFF.

This clone has a count of ten or more. V and J are TRBV10-3 and TRBJ2-5; 10 bases agree with TRBD2. V was pared by 8 bases and J by 5 bases, with 5 bases of the junction left unmatched. Germline values: CDR1 ENHRY, CDR2 SYGVKD. The length of the CDR3 is 13 residues. The CDR3 DNA reads as TGTGCCATCCAGCGGGAGGGCGTGGAGACCCAGTACTTC. It translates to CAIQREGVETQYF.

This clone was found many times. The chain combines TRBV7-9 with TRBJ1-2, with D possibly matching TRBD1 (5 bases). The germline CDR1 and CDR2 sequences are SEHNR and FQNEAQ (reference sequence). The CDR3 totals 13 residues. Trimming removed 3 bases from V and 1 base from J, with 6 bases in between. The CDR3 sequence is CASSFGGNYGYTF. CDR3 coding DNA: TGTGCCAGCAGCTTCGGGGGTAACTATGGCTACACCTTC.

This clone was found many times. The rearrangement uses TRBV7-9 and TRBJ2-6; D unresolved. V lost 3 bases to trimming and J lost 2 bases, with 11 bases between them. This CDR3 region has 16 residues. Per germline, CDR1 SEHNR and CDR2 FQNEAQ (reference sequence). CDR3 nucleotide sequence: TGTGCCAGCAGCTTGTCGAGCATCCCTGGGGCCAACGTCCTGACTTTC. Amino acid sequence: CASSLSSIPGANVLTF.

This clone was detected many times. The rearrangement joins TRBV5-5 to TRBJ2-7; D not resolved. The CDR3 covers 14 residues. Germline V gene sequence: CDR1 SGHKS, CDR2 YYEKEE (reference sequence). The ends were cut back, 2 bases at V and 6 bases at J, with 15 bases in the middle. CDR3 loop: CASSFLAVPGEQYF. The CDR3 nucleotides read TGTGCCAGCAGCTTCTTAGCCGTACCGGGCGAGCAGTACTTC.

This clone was observed at least ten times. This chain connects TRBV2 to TRBJ1-1; D uncertain. CDR1 SNHLY and CDR2 FYNNEI come from the germline V gene. Trimming took 9 bases from V and 1 from J, leaving 6 bases between them. This CDR3 contains 11 residues. Written as DNA, the CDR3 is TGTGCCAGACAGTCGAACACTGAAGCTTTCTTT. It encodes CARQSNTEAFF.

The table lists this clone with a few counts. The chain recombines TRBV30 with TRBJ2-7, with TRBD2 matching over 7 bases. The junction had 3 bases not matched to a gene; V was cut back by 2 bases and J by 5 bases. The CDR3 totals 12 residues. The V gene's germline CDR1 is GTSNPN and CDR2 SVGIG (reference sequence). CDR3 coding DNA: TGTGCCTGGAGTATGGGGGGGGACGAGCAGTACTTC. Translating it yields CAWSMGGDEQYF.

There are many counts of this clone. The rearrangement links TRBV6-5 to TRBJ2-7; TRBD2 is a possible D gene (6 bases). Germline loops: CDR1 MNHEY, CDR2 SVGAGI. Between the trimmed V and J ends, which lost 8 bases and 2 bases, there was a span of 13 bases. The CDR3 is 13 residues long. The CDR3 DNA sequence: TGTGCCAGCCGGGAGCGGAGGACCTACGAGCAGTACTTC. Amino acids: CASRERRTYEQYF.

This clone showed up many times. This chain uses TRBV20-1 with TRBJ2-5; no clear D. CDR1 is DFQATT, CDR2 SNEGSKA, per germline (reference sequence). The CDR3 sequence is 11 residues long. V lost 6 bases, J lost 5 bases, and 10 bases lay in between. CDR3 region: CSAVPRETQYF. CDR3 DNA: TGCAGTGCCGTACCACGGGAGACCCAGTACTTC.

This clone was detected ten times or more. The chain couples TRBV11-2 to TRBJ1-2, with a weak D call TRBD1 (5 bases). The CDR3 loop spans 12 amino acids. Germline V gene sequence: CDR1 SGHAT, CDR2 FQNNGV. The CDR3 region is CGTRGMLYGYTF. In DNA form, the CDR3 reads TGTGGGACGCGGGGCATGCTATATGGCTACACCTTC.

The table lists this clone with a few counts. This rearrangement joins TRBV5-4 to TRBJ2-3, with 8 bases identical to TRBD1. V trimming: 2 bases; J trimming: 11 bases; junction bases outside the gene matches: 7. The CDR3 consists of 13 residues. The germline V gene encodes CDR1 SGHNT and CDR2 YYREEE (reference sequence). CDR3 DNA sequence: TGTGCCAGCAGCTTCCCGACAGGGGATGTGCAGTATTTT. Translation gives CASSFPTGDVQYF.

This clone was recorded a few times. The chain combines TRBV23-1 with TRBJ2-7; 9 bases fit TRBD2. TRBV23-1 is labeled an ORF, and its function is uncertain. The CDR3 contains 17 residues. The V segment lost 2 bases and the J segment 2 bases; nucleotides outside the gene matches: 10. The CDR3 sequence is CASSQTSGRPGPYEQYF. CDR3 sequence (DNA): TGCGCCAGCAGTCAAACAAGCGGGAGGCCGGGACCCTACGAGCAGTACTTC.

This clone was recorded a few times. V usage is TRBV12-3 or TRBV12-4 and J usage is TRBJ2-5; 11 bases are shared with TRBD2. The CDR3 is 16 residues long. V gave up 6 bases and J gave up 10 bases; unmatched junction bases: 16. CDR3 region: CASSPGTSGFLGDQYF. CDR3 in DNA: TGTGCCAGCAGCCCCGGGACTAGCGGATTCCTCGGTGACCAGTACTTC.

The sample holds many counts of this clone. This chain joins TRBV5-6 and TRBJ1-2; no firm D call. The V and J ends lost 5 bases and 5 bases respectively, with 13 bases between them. The CDR3 runs to 13 residues. Germline V gene lookup returns CDR1 SGHDT and CDR2 YYEEEE. In nucleotides, the CDR3 is TGTGCCAGCAGACGTGACACCCCATATGGCTACACCTTC. Amino acids: CASRRDTPYGYTF.

This clone was observed many times. The rearrangement joins TRBV12-3 or TRBV12-4 to TRBJ1-5; D is possibly TRBD1 (5 bases). Trimming took off 6 bases at V and 0 bases at J, with 12 bases between the two ends. This CDR3 spans 15 amino acids. CDR3 sequence (DNA): TGTGCCAGCAGCCTACGACAGAATAGCAATCAGCCCCAGCATTTT. This translates into CASSLRQNSNQPQHF.

The V call is TRBV30, the J call TRBJ2-5; possible D gene TRBD2, 6 bases. Trimming cost V 3 bases and J 2 bases, with 16 bases left between them. The CDR3 contains 15 residues. CDR1 and CDR2 from the germline V gene are GTSNPN and SVGIG (reference sequence). The CDR3 loop is CAWRQMGGRQETQYF. In DNA, the CDR3 is TGTGCCTGGAGACAAATGGGGGGTAGACAAGAGACCCAGTACTTC.

This clone was recorded many times. The chain recombines TRBV6-5 with TRBJ1-2; 7 nucleotides agree with TRBD1. J lost 4 bases, V lost 3 bases, and 2 bases had no gene match. The CDR3 loop spans 13 amino acids. Germline CDR1 MNHEY, CDR2 SVGAGI. CDR3 nucleotides: TGTGCCAGCAGTTATCAGGGGGTCTATGGCTACACCTTC. It is translated as CASSYQGVYGYTF.